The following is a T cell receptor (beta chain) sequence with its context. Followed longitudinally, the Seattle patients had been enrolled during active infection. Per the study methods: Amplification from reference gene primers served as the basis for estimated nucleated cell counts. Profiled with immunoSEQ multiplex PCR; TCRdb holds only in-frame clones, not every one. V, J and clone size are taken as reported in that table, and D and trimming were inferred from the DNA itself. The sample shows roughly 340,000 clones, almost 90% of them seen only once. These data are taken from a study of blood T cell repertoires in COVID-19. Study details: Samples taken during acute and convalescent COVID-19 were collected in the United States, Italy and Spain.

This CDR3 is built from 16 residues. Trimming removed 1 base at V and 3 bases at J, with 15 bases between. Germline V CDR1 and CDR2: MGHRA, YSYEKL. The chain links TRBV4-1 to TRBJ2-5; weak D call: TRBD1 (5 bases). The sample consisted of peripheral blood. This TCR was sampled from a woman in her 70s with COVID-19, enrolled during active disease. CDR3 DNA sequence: TGCGCCAGCAGCCAAGGTAGGACAAGAAAAGAAGAGACCCAGTACTTC. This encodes CASSQGRTRKEETQYF.